This T cell receptor beta chain originates from a study of OX40 agonist ivuxolimab in advanced cancers. At the level of the study: Prior anti-PD-1, anti-PD-L1 or anti-CTLA-4 therapy did not bar entry, and approximately 43% had some.

The CDR3 spans 15 residues. Looked up from germline, CDR1 is MNHEY and CDR2 is SMNVEV (reference sequence). The germline V and J ends were trimmed by 3 bases and 4 bases, with 16 bases remaining between them. Concerning this clone itself: Its antigen is undetermined.

Notes on the study in general: Averaging showed that CD8+ T cells had more expanded clones than CD4+ did.

This table comes from immunoSEQ multiplex PCR, and its TCRdb copy is limited to in-frame clones, with some not included. This sample has 72,000 or so clones, with about 85% found just once. The sample in question was CD4+ or CD8+ T cells sorted from blood, obtained in a trial of the OX40 agonist ivuxolimab. The V and J genes are TRBV27 and TRBJ2-7; D might be TRBD1 (6 bases). The TCR was taken from an adult with an advanced solid tumor such as melanoma, head and neck, liver or kidney cancer. The chain's CDR3 is CASSFGARGRYEQYF. CDR3 in DNA: TGTGCCAGCAGTTTCGGGGCCAGGGGTAGGTACGAGCAGTACTTC.